The T cell receptor beta chain under discussion was sequenced for a study of blood T cell repertoires in COVID-19. On the study more broadly: There were acute and convalescent COVID-19 samples, and they came from the United States, Italy and Spain.

The table lists this clone with a count of one. Profiled with immunoSEQ multiplex PCR; TCRdb holds only in-frame clones, not every one. The sample lists a few hundred thousand clones; 75% to 90% were seen once. CDR1 and CDR2 from the germline V gene are MNHNS and SASEGT. V lost 4 bases and J lost 2; bases outside the gene matches: 14. The length of the CDR3 is 17 residues. Sequences were obtained from PBMCs or T cells enriched from blood (not recorded which). This receptor was taken from a woman between 50 and 59 years old who had recovered from COVID-19. The V and J genes are TRBV6-1 and TRBJ2-7; 7 bases agree with TRBD1. CDR3 sequence reads: CASSALPSQGVPYEQYF. Here the CDR3 DNA reads TGTGCCAGCAGTGCTCTGCCTTCGCAGGGGGTGCCCTACGAGCAGTACTTC.